Here is one TCR beta chain with its context. Its antigen is unidentified. The V end lost 3 bases, the J end lost 6 bases, and 5 bases lay between the germline ends. CDR1 and CDR2 (germline): SEHNR, FQNEAQ (reference sequence). The CDR3 covers 11 residues. The data were taken from a study of T cell responses to AZD1222 COVID-19 vaccine. Method: immunoSEQ multiplex PCR; TCRdb's copy keeps in-frame clones and lacks some. The data contain approximately 150,000 clones, about 86% of them singletons. Regarding the study as a whole: There were mostly white British donors and more females than males, and clonal diversity was possibly underestimated. An increase in Spike-specific TCR breadth and depth was observed after two AZD1222 doses. Just a handful of AZD1222 recipients tested seropositive at baseline.

The chain links TRBV7-9 to TRBJ1-2; unclear D gene. The sequence was obtained from an adult who received the AZD1222 COVID-19 vaccine. The sequencing used peripheral blood, collected 28 days after the second AZD1222 dose. CDR3 in amino acids: CASSFENGYTF. The CDR3 DNA is TGTGCCAGCAGCTTTGAGAATGGCTACACCTTC.